This T cell receptor (beta chain) was recorded in a study of T cell changes during pregnancy in multiple sclerosis. The CDR3 spans 17 residues. Trimming at V came to 4 bases and at J to 5 bases, leaving 11 bases not matched to a gene. CDR1 SGHRS and CDR2 YFSETQ come from the germline V gene. Libraries were prepared by immunoSEQ multiplex PCR; TCRdb keeps only in-frame clonotypes and omits some of them. The data hold around 110,000 clones, with around nine tenths observed a single time. The chain links TRBV5-1 to TRBJ2-2, with TRBD1 matching 10 bases. This TCR came from a female donor with multiple sclerosis, enrolled in a pregnancy study. Sequenced material: peripheral blood, taken in the third trimester of pregnancy. The CDR3 nucleotides read TGCGCCAGCAGCCGCACGGGACAGGGGCTAGGAACCGGGGAGCTGTTTTTT. Translation: CASSRTGQGLGTGELFF.